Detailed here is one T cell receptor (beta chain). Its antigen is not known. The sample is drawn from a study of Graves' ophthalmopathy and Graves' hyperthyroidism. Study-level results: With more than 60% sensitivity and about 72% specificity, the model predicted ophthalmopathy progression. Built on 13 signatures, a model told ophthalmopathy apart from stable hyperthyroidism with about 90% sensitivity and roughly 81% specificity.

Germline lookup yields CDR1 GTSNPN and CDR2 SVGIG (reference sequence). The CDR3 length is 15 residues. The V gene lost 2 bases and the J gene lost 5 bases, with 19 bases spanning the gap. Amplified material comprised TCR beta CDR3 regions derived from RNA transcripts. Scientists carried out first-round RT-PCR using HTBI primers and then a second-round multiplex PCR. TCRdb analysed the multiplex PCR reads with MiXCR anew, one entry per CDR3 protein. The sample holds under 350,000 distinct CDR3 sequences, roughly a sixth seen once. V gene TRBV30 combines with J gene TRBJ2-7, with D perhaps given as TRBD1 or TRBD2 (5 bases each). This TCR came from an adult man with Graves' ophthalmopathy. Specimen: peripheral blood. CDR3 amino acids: CAWSTPGTSLDEQYF. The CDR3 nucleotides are TGTGCCTGGAGTACACCCGGGACGTCTCTTGACGAGCAGTACTTC.